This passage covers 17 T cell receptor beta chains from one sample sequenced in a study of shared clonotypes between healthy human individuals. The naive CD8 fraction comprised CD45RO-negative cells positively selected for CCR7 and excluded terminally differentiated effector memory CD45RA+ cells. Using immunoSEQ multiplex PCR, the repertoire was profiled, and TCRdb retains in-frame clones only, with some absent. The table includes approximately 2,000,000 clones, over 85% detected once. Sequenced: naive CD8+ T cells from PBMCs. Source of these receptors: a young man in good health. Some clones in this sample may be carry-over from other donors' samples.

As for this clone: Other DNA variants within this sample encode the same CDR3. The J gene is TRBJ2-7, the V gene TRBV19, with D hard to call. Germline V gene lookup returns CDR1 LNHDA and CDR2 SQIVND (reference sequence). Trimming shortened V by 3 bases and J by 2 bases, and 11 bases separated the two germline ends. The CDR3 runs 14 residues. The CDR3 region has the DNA TGTGCCAGTAGTATCCCAGGCCGGGCCTACGAGCAGTACTTC. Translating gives CASSIPGRAYEQYF.

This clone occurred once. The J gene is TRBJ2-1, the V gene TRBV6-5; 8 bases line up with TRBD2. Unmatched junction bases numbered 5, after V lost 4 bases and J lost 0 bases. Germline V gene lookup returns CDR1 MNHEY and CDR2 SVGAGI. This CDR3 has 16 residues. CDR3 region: CASSLVSGSSYNEQFF. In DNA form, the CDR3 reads TGTGCCAGCAGTTTAGTAAGCGGGAGCTCCTACAATGAGCAGTTCTTC.

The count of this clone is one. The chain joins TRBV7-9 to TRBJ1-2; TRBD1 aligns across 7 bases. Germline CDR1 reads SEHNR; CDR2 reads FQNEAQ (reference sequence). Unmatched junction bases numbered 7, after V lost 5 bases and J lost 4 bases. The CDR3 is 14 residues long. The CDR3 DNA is TGTGCCAGCAGCCCCGAGGGACAGCCCTATGGCTACACCTTC. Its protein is CASSPEGQPYGYTF.

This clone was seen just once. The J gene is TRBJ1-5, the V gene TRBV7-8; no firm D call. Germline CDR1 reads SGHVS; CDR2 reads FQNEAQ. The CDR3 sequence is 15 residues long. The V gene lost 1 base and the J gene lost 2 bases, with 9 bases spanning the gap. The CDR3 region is CASSLDPGGNQPQHF. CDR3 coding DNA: TGTGCCAGCAGCTTAGACCCCGGAGGCAATCAGCCCCAGCATTTT. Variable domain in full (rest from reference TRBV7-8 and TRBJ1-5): GAGVSQSPRYKVAKRGQDVALRCDPISGHVSLFWYQQALGQGPEFLTYFQNEAQLDKSGLPSDRFFAERPEGSVSTLKIQRTQQEDSAVYLCASSLDPGGNQPQHFGDGTRLSIL.

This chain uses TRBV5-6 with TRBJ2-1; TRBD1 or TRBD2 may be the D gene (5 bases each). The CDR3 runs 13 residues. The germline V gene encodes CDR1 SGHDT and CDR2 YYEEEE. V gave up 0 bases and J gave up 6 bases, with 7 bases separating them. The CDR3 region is CASSLGGANEQFF. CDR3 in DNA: TGTGCCAGCAGCTTGGGAGGGGCCAATGAGCAGTTCTTC. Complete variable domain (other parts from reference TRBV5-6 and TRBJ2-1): DAGVTQSPTHLIKTRGQQVTLRCSPKSGHDTVSWYQQALGQGPQFIFQYYEEEERQRGNFPDRFSGHQFPNYSSELNVNALLLGDSALYLCASSLGGANEQFFGPGTRLTVL.

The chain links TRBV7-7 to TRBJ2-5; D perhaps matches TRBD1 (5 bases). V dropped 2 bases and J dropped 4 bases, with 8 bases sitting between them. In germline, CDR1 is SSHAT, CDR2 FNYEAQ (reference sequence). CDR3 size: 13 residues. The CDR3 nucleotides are TGTGCCAGCAGCTTATGGGGCCCAGAGACCCAGTACTTC. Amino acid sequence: CASSLWGPETQYF.

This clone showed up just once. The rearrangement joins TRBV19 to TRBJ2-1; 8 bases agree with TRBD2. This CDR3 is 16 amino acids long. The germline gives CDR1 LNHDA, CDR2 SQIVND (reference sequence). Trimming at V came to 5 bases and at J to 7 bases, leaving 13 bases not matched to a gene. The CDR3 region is CASSLRQRGIGNEQFF. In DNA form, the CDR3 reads TGTGCCAGTAGTTTACGCCAGCGGGGGATAGGGAATGAGCAGTTCTTC. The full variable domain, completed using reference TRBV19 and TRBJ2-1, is DGGITQSPKYLFRKEGQNVTLSCEQNLNHDAMYWYRQDPGQGLRLIYYSQIVNDFQKGDIAEGYSVSREKKESFPLTVTSAQKNPTAFYLCASSLRQRGIGNEQFFGPGTRLTVL.

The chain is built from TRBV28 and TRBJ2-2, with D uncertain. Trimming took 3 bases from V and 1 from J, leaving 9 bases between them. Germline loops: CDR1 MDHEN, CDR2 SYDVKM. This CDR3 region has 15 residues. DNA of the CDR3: TGTGCCAGCAGTTTTGCGCGGTGGAACACCGGGGAGCTGTTTTTT. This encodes CASSFARWNTGELFF.

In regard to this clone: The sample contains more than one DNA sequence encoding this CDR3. The CDR3 DNA follows: TGTGCCAGCAGTTTAGGCAGGGCCTACGAGCAGTACTTC. It codes for CASSLGRAYEQYF. This chain connects TRBV27 to TRBJ2-7, with a tentative D call TRBD1 (5 bases). This CDR3 region has 13 residues. Germline V gene data show CDR1 as MNHEY and CDR2 as SMNVEV (reference sequence). The V end was cut by 2 bases, the J end by 2 bases, with 7 bases between.

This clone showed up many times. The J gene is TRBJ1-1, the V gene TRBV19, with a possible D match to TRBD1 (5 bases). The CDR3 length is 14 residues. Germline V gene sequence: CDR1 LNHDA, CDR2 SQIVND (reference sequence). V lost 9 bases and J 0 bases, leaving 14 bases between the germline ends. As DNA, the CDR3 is TGTGCCAGCAGATCGACAGCCATGAACACTGAAGCTTTCTTT. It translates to CASRSTAMNTEAFF.

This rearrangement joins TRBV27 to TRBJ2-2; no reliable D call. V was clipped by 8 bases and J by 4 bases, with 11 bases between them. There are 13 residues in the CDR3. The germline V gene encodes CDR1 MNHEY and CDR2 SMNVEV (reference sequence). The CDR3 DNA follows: TGTGCCAGCTCCTCGTGGGGCACCGGGGAGCTGTTTTTT. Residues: CASSSWGTGELFF.

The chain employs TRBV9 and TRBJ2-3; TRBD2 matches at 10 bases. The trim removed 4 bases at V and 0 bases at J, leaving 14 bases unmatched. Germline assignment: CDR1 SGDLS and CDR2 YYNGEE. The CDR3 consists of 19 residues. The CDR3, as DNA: TGTGCCAGCAGCCCCGAGGGAGCGGGAGGGTCCGCTAGCACAGATACGCAGTATTTT. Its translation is CASSPEGAGGSASTDTQYF. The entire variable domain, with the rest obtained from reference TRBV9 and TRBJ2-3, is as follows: DSGVTQTPKHLITATGQRVTLRCSPRSGDLSVYWYQQSLDQGLQFLIQYYNGEERAKGNILERFSAQQFPDLHSELNLSSLELGDSALYFCASSPEGAGGSASTDTQYFGPGTRLTVL.

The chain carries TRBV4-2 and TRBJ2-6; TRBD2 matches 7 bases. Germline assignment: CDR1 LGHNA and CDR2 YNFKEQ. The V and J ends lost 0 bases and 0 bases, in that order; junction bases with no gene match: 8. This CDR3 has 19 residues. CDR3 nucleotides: TGTGCCAGCAGCCAAGAGAGCGGGGTCCAAAGCTCTGGGGCCAACGTCCTGACTTTC. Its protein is CASSQESGVQSSGANVLTF.

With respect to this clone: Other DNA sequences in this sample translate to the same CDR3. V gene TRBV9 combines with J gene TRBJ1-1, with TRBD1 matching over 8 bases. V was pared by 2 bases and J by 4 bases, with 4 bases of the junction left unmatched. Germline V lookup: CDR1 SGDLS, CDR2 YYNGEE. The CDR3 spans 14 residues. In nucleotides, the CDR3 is TGTGCCAGCAGCGTCGCAGGGGGCGGCACTGAAGCTTTCTTT. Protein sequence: CASSVAGGGTEAFF.

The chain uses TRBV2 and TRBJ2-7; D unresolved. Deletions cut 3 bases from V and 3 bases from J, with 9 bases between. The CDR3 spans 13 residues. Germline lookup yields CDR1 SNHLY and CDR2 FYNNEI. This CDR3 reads CASSESRGYEQYF. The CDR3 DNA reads TGTGCCAGCAGTGAGTCTAGAGGCTACGAGCAGTACTTC. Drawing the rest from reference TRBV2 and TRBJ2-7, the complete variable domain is EPEVTQTPSHQVTQMGQEVILRCVPISNHLYFYWYRQILGQKVEFLVSFYNNEISEKSEIFDDQFSVERPDGSNFTLKIRSTKLEDSAMYFCASSESRGYEQYFGPGTRLTVT.

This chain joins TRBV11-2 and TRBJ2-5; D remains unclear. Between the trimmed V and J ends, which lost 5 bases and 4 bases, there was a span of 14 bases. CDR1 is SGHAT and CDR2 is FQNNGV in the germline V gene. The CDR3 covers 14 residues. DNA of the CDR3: TGTGCCAGCAGCACTTCTCCGGGCCGAGAGACCCAGTACTTC. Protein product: CASSTSPGRETQYF.

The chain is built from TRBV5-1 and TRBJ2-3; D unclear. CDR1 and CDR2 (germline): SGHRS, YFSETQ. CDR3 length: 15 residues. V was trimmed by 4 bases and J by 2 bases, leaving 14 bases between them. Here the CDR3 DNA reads TGCGCCAGCAGCATCGTAGTAGGGCACACAGATACGCAGTATTTT. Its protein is CASSIVVGHTDTQYF.